These 13 T cell receptor beta chains were all obtained from the same sample, sequenced in a study of cytomegalovirus exposure and HLA in healthy donors (TCRdb year 2017). Library generation was performed with the immunoSEQ multiplex PCR assay. A mixture of 60 forward primers for TCR Vbeta segments and 13 reverse primers for TCR Jbeta segments was used in the multiplex PCR. This is the immuneACCESS table as TCRdb keeps it, with only in-frame sequences that have V and J called. A part of the clones is gone; compared with another copy, unresolved V genes explain less than half, and the rest is unexplained. Across this sample there are 150,000 to 170,000 clones, with about three quarters seen only once. Under 1.5% of the sample is taken by the ten largest. Sequencing was carried out using PBMCs. These receptors originate from a man aged 18 to 35 in good health and CMV-seronegative.

The chain carries TRBV7-9 and TRBJ2-3; tentatively, D is TRBD2 (5 bases). Between the trimmed V and J ends, which lost 8 bases and 0 bases, there was a span of 24 bases. The germline gives CDR1 SEHNR, CDR2 FQNEAQ (reference sequence). The CDR3 has 18 amino acids. CDR3 residues: CASPLTGRIFSSTDTQYF. The CDR3 DNA follows: TGTGCCAGCCCTCTCACGGGGAGAATTTTTTCTAGCACAGATACGCAGTATTTT.

The genes are TRBV2 and TRBJ2-2; no reliable D call. Germline loops: CDR1 SNHLY, CDR2 FYNNEI. This CDR3 has 14 residues. V gave up 0 bases and J gave up 6 bases, with 8 bases separating them. The CDR3 nucleotides are TGTGCCAGCAGTGAAGCGGGCCCCCCCGGGGAGCTGTTTTTT. Translated, it gives CASSEAGPPGELFF.

The chain carries TRBV5-8 and TRBJ2-3; possibly TRBD2 for D (6 bases). Germline V gene sequence: CDR1 SGHTS, CDR2 YDEGEE. V lost 4 bases and J 7 bases, leaving 13 bases between the germline ends. This CDR3 comprises 13 residues. Here the CDR3 reads CASSPRGGYTQYF. CDR3 in DNA: TGTGCCAGCAGCCCCCGTGGGGGGTATACGCAGTATTTT.

The chain is built from TRBV7-9 and TRBJ2-2, with TRBD2 as a possible D gene (6 bases). From germline, CDR1 is SEHNR and CDR2 FQNEAQ (reference sequence). The CDR3 runs 13 residues. The V and J ends lost 5 bases and 7 bases respectively, with 11 bases between them. CDR3 bases: TGTGCCAGCAGCCACGGGGGTGTCGGGGAGCTGTTTTTT. Translated: CASSHGGVGELFF.

This sequence joins TRBV7-9 and TRBJ2-7; TRBD2 agrees at 8 bases. From germline, CDR1 is SEHNR and CDR2 FQNEAQ (reference sequence). The CDR3 sequence is 13 residues long. J gave up 2 bases and V 7 bases, and 4 bases lay outside the gene matches. The CDR3 bases are TGTGCCAGCAACCGGGAGGGGGCCTACGAGCAGTACTTC. Translated, it gives CASNREGAYEQYF.

CDR3 DNA sequence: TGTGCCACCAGCAGAGATCAGGGGACTAGAAGTGGGCTGGGGCAGTTCTTC. It specifies CATSRDQGTRSGLGQFF. The chain has TRBV15 and TRBJ2-1, with 8 bases matching TRBD2. Germline-derived CDR1 and CDR2 are LNHNV and YYDKDF (reference sequence). J gave up 12 bases and V 0 bases, and 16 bases lay outside the gene matches. The CDR3 sequence is 17 residues long.

The chain joins TRBV4-3 to TRBJ2-5; 7 bases are a match to TRBD1. The CDR3 spans 14 residues. V lost 0 bases and J lost 5; bases outside the gene matches: 3. Germline CDR1 and CDR2: LGHNA and YSLEER. DNA of the CDR3: TGCGCCAGCAGCCAAGATCAGGACAGGGAGACCCAGTACTTC. Amino acids: CASSQDQDRETQYF.

The rearrangement links TRBV29-1 to TRBJ2-3; 9 positions agree with TRBD1. The junction had 10 bases not matched to a gene; V was cut back by 6 bases and J by 0 bases. The CDR3 contains 16 residues. Germline CDR1 reads SQVTM; CDR2 reads ANQGSEA. In nucleotides, the CDR3 is TGCAGCGTCCTCGGGGGAGGGACAGGGAGCACAGATACGCAGTATTTT. Translated: CSVLGGGTGSTDTQYF.

V and J are TRBV27 and TRBJ2-1; 7 bases line up with TRBD1. This CDR3 has 14 amino acids. Trimming cost V 5 bases and J 4 bases; bases outside gene matches: 5. Per germline, CDR1 MNHEY and CDR2 SMNVEV (reference sequence). In nucleotides, the CDR3 is TGTGCCAGCAGTAAAGGGACAGAATACAATGAGCAGTTCTTC. Its translation: CASSKGTEYNEQFF.

This rearrangement joins TRBV11-3 to TRBJ2-2; TRBD2 is a possible D gene (6 bases). Germline assignment: CDR1 SGHNT and CDR2 YENEEA. The V end was cut by 0 bases, the J end by 6 bases, with 11 bases between. The CDR3 runs to 15 residues. CDR3 DNA sequence: TGTGCCAGCAGCTTAGACAACGGGGGTTCCGGGGAGCTGTTTTTT. Residues: CASSLDNGGSGELFF.

V usage is TRBV7-9 and J usage is TRBJ2-1; 9 bases match TRBD2. The CDR3 has 14 amino acids. The ends lost 3 bases at V and 8 bases at J; junction bases unmatched: 5. Germline assignment: CDR1 SEHNR and CDR2 FQNEAQ (reference sequence). The CDR3 reads CASSFSGSKDEQFF. CDR3 coding DNA: TGTGCCAGCAGCTTTAGCGGGAGTAAGGATGAGCAGTTCTTC.

The genes are TRBV25-1 and TRBJ1-1, with D uncertain. Germline assignment: CDR1 MGHDK and CDR2 SYGVNS. The CDR3 covers 15 residues. Between the trimmed V and J ends, which lost 4 bases and 5 bases, there was a span of 17 bases. CDR3 DNA sequence: TGTGCCAGCAGTGCACGCCCGGGTCGAGGAACTGAAGCTTTCTTT. Encoded protein: CASSARPGRGTEAFF.

As to this clone: Other nucleotide sequences from this sample produce the same CDR3. Here the CDR3 DNA reads TGTGCCAGCAGCTCGGGACTAGCAGGCTACGAGCAGTACTTC. Translating gives CASSSGLAGYEQYF. V usage is TRBV5-6 and J usage is TRBJ2-7; 9 bases match TRBD2. V gave up 3 bases and J gave up 3 bases; unmatched junction bases: 4. The CDR3 extends over 14 amino acids. The germline CDR1 and CDR2 sequences are SGHDT and YYEEEE.